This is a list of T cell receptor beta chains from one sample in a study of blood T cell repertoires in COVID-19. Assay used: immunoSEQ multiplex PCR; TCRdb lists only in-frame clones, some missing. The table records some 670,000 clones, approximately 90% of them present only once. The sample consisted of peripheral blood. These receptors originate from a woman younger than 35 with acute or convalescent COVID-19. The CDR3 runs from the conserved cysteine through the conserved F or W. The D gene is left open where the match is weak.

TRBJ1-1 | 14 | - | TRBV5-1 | CASSWITGNTEAFF | TGCGCCAGCAGCTGGATTACAGGGAACACTGAAGCTTTCTTT
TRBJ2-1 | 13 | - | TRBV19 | CASSMAGPNEQFF | TGTGCCAGTAGTATGGCGGGGCCCAATGAGCAGTTCTTC
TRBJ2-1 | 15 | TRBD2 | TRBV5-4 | CASSLGTSGHNEQFF | TGTGCCAGCAGCTTAGGGACTAGCGGACACAATGAGCAGTTCTTC
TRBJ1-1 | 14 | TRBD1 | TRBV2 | CASSRQGLNTEAFF | TGTGCCAGCAGTAGACAGGGACTGAACACTGAAGCTTTCTTT
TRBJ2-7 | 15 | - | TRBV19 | CASSIGQVGTYEQYF | TGTGCCAGTAGTATAGGACAGGTCGGGACCTACGAGCAGTACTTC
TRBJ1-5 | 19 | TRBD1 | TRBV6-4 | CASSEGSLDRGYSNQPQHF | TGTGCCAGCAGCGAGGGGTCCCTTGACAGGGGATATAGCAATCAGCCCCAGCATTTT
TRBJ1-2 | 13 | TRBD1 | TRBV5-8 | CASSWDRHYGYTF | TGTGCCAGCAGTTGGGACAGACACTATGGCTACACCTTC
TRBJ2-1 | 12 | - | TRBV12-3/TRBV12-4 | CASSLSQGLQFF | TGTGCCAGCAGTTTATCCCAGGGCCTCCAGTTCTTC
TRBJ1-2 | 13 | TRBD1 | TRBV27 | CASSFGTGAGYTF | TGTGCCAGCAGTTTTGGGACAGGAGCTGGCTACACCTTC
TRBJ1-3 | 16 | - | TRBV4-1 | CASRPNAISSGNTIYF | TGCGCCAGCAGACCTAACGCGATTTCCTCTGGAAACACCATATATTTT